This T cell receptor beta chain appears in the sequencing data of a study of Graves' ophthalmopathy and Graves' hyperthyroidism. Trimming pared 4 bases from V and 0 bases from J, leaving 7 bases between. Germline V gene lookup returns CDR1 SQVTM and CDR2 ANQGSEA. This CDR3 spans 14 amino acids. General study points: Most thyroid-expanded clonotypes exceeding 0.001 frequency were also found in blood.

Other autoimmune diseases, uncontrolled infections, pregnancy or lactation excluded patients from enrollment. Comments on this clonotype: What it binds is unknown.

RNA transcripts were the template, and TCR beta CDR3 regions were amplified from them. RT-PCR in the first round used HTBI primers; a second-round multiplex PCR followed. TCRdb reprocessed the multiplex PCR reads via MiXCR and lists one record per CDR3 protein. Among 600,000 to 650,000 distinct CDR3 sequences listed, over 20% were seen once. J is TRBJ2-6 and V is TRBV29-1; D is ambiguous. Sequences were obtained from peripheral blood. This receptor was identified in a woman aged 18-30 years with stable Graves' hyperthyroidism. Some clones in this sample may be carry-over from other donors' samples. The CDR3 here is CSVGRSSGANVLTF. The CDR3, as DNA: TGCAGCGTTGGACGGAGCTCTGGGGCCAACGTCCTGACTTTC.